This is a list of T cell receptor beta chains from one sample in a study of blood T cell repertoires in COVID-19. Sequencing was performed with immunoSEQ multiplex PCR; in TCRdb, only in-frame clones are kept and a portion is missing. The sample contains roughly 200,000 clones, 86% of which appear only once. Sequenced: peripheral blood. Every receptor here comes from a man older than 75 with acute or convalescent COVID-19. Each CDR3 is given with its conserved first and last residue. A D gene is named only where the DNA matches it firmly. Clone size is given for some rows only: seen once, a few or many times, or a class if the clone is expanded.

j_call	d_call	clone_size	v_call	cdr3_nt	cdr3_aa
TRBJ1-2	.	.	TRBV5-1	TGCGCCAGCAGCGGGGGGGACATCTCTGGCTACACCTTC	CASSGGDISGYTF
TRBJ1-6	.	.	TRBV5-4	TGTGCCAGCAGCTCGGGGGGTAATTCACCCCTCCACTTT	CASSSGGNSPLHF
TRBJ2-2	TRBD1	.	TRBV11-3	TGTGCCAGCAGCTTAGTGACAGGGGGACTTTCCGGGGAGCTGTTTTTT	CASSLVTGGLSGELFF
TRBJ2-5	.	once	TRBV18	TGTGCCAGCCGATCTGGGAGTATCGAGACCCAGTACTTC	CASRSGSIETQYF
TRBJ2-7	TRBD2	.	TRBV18	TGTGCCAGCTCACTCCTACTAGCGCCGAGCTCCTACGAGCAGTACTTC	CASSLLLAPSSYEQYF
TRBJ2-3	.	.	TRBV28	TGTGCCAGCAGTCTCCCGGGGGATACGCAGTATTTT	CASSLPGDTQYF
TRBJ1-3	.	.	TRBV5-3	TGTGCCAGAAGCTTGGGACAGACACCCCGTCGCTCTGGAAACACCATATATTTT	CARSLGQTPRRSGNTIYF
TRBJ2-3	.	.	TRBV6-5	TGTGCCAGCAGTTACTCTAGCGGATCTAGCACAGATACGCAGTATTTT	CASSYSSGSSTDTQYF
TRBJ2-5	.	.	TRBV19	TGTGCCAGTAGTGGCAGGGGAAGAGAGGAGACCCAGTACTTC	CASSGRGREETQYF
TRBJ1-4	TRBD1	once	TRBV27	TGTGCCAGCAGTTTATTCCCGGGACAGGGGGCCCCGACTAATGAAAAACTGTTTTTT	CASSLFPGQGAPTNEKLFF
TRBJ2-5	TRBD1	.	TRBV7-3	TGTGCCAGCAGCTCGGACAGGGGAACCCAGTACTTC	CASSSDRGTQYF
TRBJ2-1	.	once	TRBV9	TGTGCCAGCAGCGCCGGGGGACCCTACAATGAGCAGTTCTTC	CASSAGGPYNEQFF
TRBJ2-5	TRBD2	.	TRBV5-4	TGTGCCAGCAGCTTGTACCTAGCGGGAGCAGAGACCCAGTACTTC	CASSLYLAGAETQYF
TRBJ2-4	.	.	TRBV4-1	TGCGCCAGCAGGCCGGGTGCCCAAAAGAACATTCAGTACTTC	CASRPGAQKNIQYF
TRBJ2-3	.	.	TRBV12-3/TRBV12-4	TGTGCCATCAGCGAGGCGGCAGATACGCAGTATTTT	CAISEAADTQYF
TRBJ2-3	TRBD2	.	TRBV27	TGTGCCAGCAGTTTATTAGGACTAGCGGGAGATACGCAGTATTTT	CASSLLGLAGDTQYF
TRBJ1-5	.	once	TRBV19	TGTGCCAGTAGTATTTTGGGGGGGCTCGGGCCCCAGCATTTT	CASSILGGLGPQHF
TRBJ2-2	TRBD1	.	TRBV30	TGTGCCTGGAGTAACAGGGGGTACACCGGGGAGCTGTTTTTT	CAWSNRGYTGELFF
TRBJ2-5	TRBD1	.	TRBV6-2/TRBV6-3	TGTGCCAGCGGCCGACAGGGGGCGAGAGAGACCCAGTACTTC	CASGRQGARETQYF
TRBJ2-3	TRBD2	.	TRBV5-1	TGCGCCAGCAGCCGAACTAGCGCCGCAGATACGCAGTATTTT	CASSRTSAADTQYF
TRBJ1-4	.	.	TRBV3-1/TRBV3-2	TGTGCCAGCAGCCAAGGGCGAGGAGGTAATGAAAAACTGTTTTTT	CASSQGRGGNEKLFF
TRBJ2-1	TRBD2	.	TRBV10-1	TGCGCTTCCGGGGGGAGAAATGAGCAGTTCTTC	CASGGRNEQFF
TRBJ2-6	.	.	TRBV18	TGTGCCAGCTCCCTAACCTCTGGGGCCAACGTCCTGACTTTC	CASSLTSGANVLTF
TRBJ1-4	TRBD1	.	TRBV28	TGTGCCAGCAGCATACAGGGGGCAACTAATGAAAAACTGTTTTTT	CASSIQGATNEKLFF
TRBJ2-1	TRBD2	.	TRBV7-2	TGTGCCAGCAGCGGGACTAGCGGGAGGTTTGGGTACAATGAGCAGTTCTTC	CASSGTSGRFGYNEQFF
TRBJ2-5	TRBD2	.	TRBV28	TGTGCCAGCACCCCCGGTGCACTAGCGGGAGGATCAGAGACCCAGTACTTC	CASTPGALAGGSETQYF
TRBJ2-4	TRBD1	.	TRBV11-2	TGTGCCAGCAGCCACCGGACAGGGATGAATGACATTCAGTACTTC	CASSHRTGMNDIQYF
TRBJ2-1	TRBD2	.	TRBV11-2	TGTGCCAGCAGCTTTGGACTAGCGGGAGGGGAGCAGTTCTTC	CASSFGLAGGEQFF
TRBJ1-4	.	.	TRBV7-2	TGTGCCAGCAGCTTACTCGGAGGTGTAACTAATGAAAAACTGTTTTTT	CASSLLGGVTNEKLFF
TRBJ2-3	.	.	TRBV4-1	TGCGCCAGCAGCCAAACAGGGACAGATACGCAGTATTTT	CASSQTGTDTQYF
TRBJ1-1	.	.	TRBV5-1	TGCGCCAGCAGCTCCCAGGGCCTATGGAACACTGAAGCTTTCTTT	CASSSQGLWNTEAFF
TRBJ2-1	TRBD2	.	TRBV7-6	TGTGCCAGCAGCTTAGAGGGACTAGCACATGAGCAGTTCTTC	CASSLEGLAHEQFF
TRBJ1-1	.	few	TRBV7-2	TGTGCCAGCAGTCCCTTCGGGCCCAAGCGGGCTTTCTTT	CASSPFGPKRAFF
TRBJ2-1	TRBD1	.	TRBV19	TGTGCCAGTATGGGGACCGGGACAGGGGGCGGCAATGAGCAGTTCTTC	CASMGTGTGGGNEQFF
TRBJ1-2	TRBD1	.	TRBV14	TGTGCCAGCAGCCAAGATAGTAGGCCGGACCTAGGGGGCGGCTACACCTTC	CASSQDSRPDLGGGYTF
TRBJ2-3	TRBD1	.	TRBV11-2	TGTGCCAGCAGTAGACAGGGAGTGGTGACAGATACGCAGTATTTT	CASSRQGVVTDTQYF
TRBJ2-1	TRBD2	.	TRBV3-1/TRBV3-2	TGTGCCAGCAGACTAGCGGGATATCATGAGCAGTTCTTC	CASRLAGYHEQFF
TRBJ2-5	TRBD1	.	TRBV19	TGTGCCAGCAGACAGGGGAACCAAGAGACCCAGTACTTC	CASRQGNQETQYF
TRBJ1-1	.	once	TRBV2	TGTGCCAGCAGTATAACAGGGATGAACACTGAAGCTTTCTTT	CASSITGMNTEAFF
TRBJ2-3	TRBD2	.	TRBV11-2	TGTGCCAGCAGCCTCGGACTAGCGCCGAGCACAGATACGCAGTATTTT	CASSLGLAPSTDTQYF
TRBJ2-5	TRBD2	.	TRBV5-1	TGCGCCAGCAGCCAATATCTAGCGGGCCAAGAGACCCAGTACTTC	CASSQYLAGQETQYF
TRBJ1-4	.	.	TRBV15	TGTGCCACCAGCAGAGGCCAGGGTCGCGAAAAACTGTTTTTT	CATSRGQGREKLFF
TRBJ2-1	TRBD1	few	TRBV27	TGTGCCAGCAGCCCTGCGGGACAGGGGTATAATGAGCAGTTCTTC	CASSPAGQGYNEQFF
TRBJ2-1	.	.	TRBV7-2	TGTGCCAGCAGCTTCCGGGGGAGTCTAGTCGATGAGCAGTTCTTC	CASSFRGSLVDEQFF
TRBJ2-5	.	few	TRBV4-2	TGTGCCAGCAGCCCGCTATATGCGGAGACCCAGTACTTC	CASSPLYAETQYF
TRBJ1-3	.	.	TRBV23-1	TGCGCCAGCAGTCAGTCGACTGGAGTGGGAAACACCATATATTTT	CASSQSTGVGNTIYF
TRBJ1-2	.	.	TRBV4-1	TGCGCCAGCAGCCAGGAATCGGGGTACGGGTACTATGGCTACACCTTC	CASSQESGYGYYGYTF
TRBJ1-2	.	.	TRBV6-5	TGTGCCAGCAGTTACTCGAGCGGGGTTTCCTATGGCTACACCTTC	CASSYSSGVSYGYTF
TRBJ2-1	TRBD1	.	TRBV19	TGTGCCAGTAGACCAGTTGGGACAGGGCGGACGAATGAGCAGTTCTTC	CASRPVGTGRTNEQFF
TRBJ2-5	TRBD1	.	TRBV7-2	TGTGCCAGCAGCTTAGCGGGGACAGGGGTTCGGGGGCCCCAGTACTTC	CASSLAGTGVRGPQYF
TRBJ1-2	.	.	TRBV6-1	TGTGCCAGCAGTGAATCTCGGGGTAGAGCGGATGGCTACACCTTC	CASSESRGRADGYTF
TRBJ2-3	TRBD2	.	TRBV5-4	TGTGCCAGCAGCCCCGCCGGGACTAGCGGCGAGAGGGATACGCAGTATTTT	CASSPAGTSGERDTQYF
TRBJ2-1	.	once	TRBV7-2	TGTGCCAGCAGCTTATCAGGGGCGCGGTACAATGAGCAGTTCTTC	CASSLSGARYNEQFF
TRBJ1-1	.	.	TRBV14	TGTGCCAGCAGGCTCAGGGGAAGCGACACTGAAGCTTTCTTT	CASRLRGSDTEAFF
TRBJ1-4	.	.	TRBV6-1	TGTGCCAGCAGTGAAGTCAGGGGCGGTGAAAAACTGTTTTTT	CASSEVRGGEKLFF